This entry is about one TCR beta chain. The CDR3 contains 13 residues. V was shortened by 3 bases and J by 4 bases, with 13 bases between the two germline ends. Germline assignment: CDR1 GTSNPN and CDR2 SVGIG (reference sequence). These data belong to a study of shared clonotypes between healthy human individuals. Around 30,000 T cell genomes, or 250 to 300 ng DNA, went into replicate PCRs of unsorted PBMC. The data were produced by immunoSEQ multiplex PCR, yet TCRdb's version contains in-frame clones alone and is incomplete. The sample holds roughly 450,000 clones, around 79% seen once. This clonotype was obtained from a woman aged 40 to 49 in good health. Some clones in this sample may be carry-over from other donors' samples. Sequencing used PBMCs. This chain connects TRBV30 to TRBJ2-7, with D perhaps matching TRBD2 (5 bases). The CDR3 nucleotides read TGTGCCTGGAGGCGGGTTCTGGTGTACGAGCAGTACTTC. Its translation is CAWRRVLVYEQYF.